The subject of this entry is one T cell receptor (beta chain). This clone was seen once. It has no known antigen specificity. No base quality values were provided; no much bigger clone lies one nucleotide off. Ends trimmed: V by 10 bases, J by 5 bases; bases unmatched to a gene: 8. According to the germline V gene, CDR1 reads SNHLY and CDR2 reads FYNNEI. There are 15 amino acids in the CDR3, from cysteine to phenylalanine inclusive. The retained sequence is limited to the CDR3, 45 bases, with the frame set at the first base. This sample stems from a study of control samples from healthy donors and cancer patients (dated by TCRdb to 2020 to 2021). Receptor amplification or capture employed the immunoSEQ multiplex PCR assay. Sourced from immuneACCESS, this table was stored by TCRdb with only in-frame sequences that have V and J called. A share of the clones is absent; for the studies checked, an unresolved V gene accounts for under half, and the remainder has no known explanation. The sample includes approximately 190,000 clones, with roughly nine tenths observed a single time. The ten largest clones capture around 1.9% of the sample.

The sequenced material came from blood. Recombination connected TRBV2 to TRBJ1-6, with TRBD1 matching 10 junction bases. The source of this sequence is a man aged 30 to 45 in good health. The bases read TGTGCCAACGACAGGGGGCCACTCAATAATTCACCCCTCCACTTT. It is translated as CANDRGPLNNSPLHF. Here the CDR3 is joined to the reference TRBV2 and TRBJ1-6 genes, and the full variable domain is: EPEVTQTPSHQVTQMGQEVILRCVPISNHLYFYWYRQILGQKVEFLVSFYNNEISEKSEIFDDQFSVERPDGSNFTLKIRSTKLEDSAMYFCANDRGPLNNSPLHFGNGTRLTVT.